This T cell receptor beta chain comes out of a study of blood T cell repertoires in COVID-19 (dated by TCRdb to about 2020). With respect to the entire study: Samples covering the acute and convalescent phases of COVID-19 were provided by collaborators in the United States, Italy and Spain. Where HLA class I and class II types were available, the types were taken from metadata supplied by the sample provider, not from assay-based typing. The repertoires were released in a freely available public database intended as a resource for research on the immune response to SARS-CoV-2. The samples were drawn from two sources: the first 160 participants of the ongoing ImmuneRACE study, and 1,000 to 1,500 subjects contributed by 6 global collaborators. The sample metadata nearly always contained a de-identified subject ID, COVID-19 status, age in years and sex. The dataset comprised deeply sampled blood TCRbeta repertoires from subjects exposed to, actively infected with, or recovered from COVID-19. The material from the prospective study consisted of cDNA or gDNA derived from T cells, B-cell-depleted T cells, or PBMCs.

Paper-wide results and their limitations: The amount of clinical and demographic metadata varied by source and participant and was provided uncurated.

TCRbeta CDR3 regions were amplified from genomic DNA by means of the immunoSEQ Assay, a bias-controlled multiplex PCR. The paper's data handling went like this. Nucleated cell counts per sample were estimated from amplification of reference gene primers within the assay. To quantify the absolute abundance of each unique TCRbeta CDR3 rearrangement, sequence reads were collapsed and filtered. For each sample, productive Simpson clonality was calculated as the square root of Simpson's diversity index over productive rearrangements. TCRdb's version of the immuneACCESS table is confined to in-frame rearrangements and falls short of the full clone set. An unresolved V gene accounts for under half of the shortfall where checked; the remainder is of unknown origin. The V and J calls and clone size come from that table; D and trimming were worked out from the DNA. The sample profile shows approximately 230,000 clones; approximately 86% of them were found once. The ten largest clonotypes hold more than 4.5% of the sample.

The collaborating institutions used their own protocols to collect whole blood in K2EDTA tubes. For TCRbeta analysis, collaborators shipped samples in one of three forms: frozen whole blood, isolated PBMCs, or DNA extracted from either of those sample types. Of note for this clone: The antigen it binds to is not known. Base qualities were left out, and no much larger clone turns up one base away.

The sample taken for sequencing was peripheral blood. This TCR came from a woman of 80 years or more with active or convalescent COVID-19.

CDR3 protein: CASSYPFFSSGGATDTQYF. The sequenced DNA is TGTGCCAGCAGTTACCCGTTTTTTAGTAGCGGGGGTGCTACAGATACGCAGTATTTT. Recombination linked TRBV6-2 or TRBV6-3 to TRBJ2-3; the central 9 bases match TRBD2. CDR1 and CDR2 were assigned from the germline V gene as MNHEY and SVGEGT. Ends trimmed: V by 2 bases, J by 3 bases; bases unmatched to a gene: 15. The CDR3 numbers 19 residues from cysteine through phenylalanine. The retained sequence is limited to the CDR3, 57 bases, with the frame set at the first base.